A single sample gave rise to the 13 T cell receptor beta chains below, sequenced in a study of read filtering for tumor transcriptome and immune sequencing. From 300 to 400 ng of RNA, a library with molecular barcoded alpha/delta and beta/gamma adaptors was made. Each CDR3 protein gets one entry after TCRdb re-called the reads with MiXCR. The sample includes 100,000 to 150,000 distinct CDR3 sequences, approximately 13% of them seen just once. Sample: a population of CD138-negative cells sorted from bone marrow. These receptors came from a donor over 35 with multiple myeloma.

This clonotype came up many times. The chain links TRBV6-2 or TRBV6-3 to TRBJ2-7; tentatively, D is TRBD2 (5 bases). V gave up 0 bases and J gave up 6 bases, with 9 bases separating them. The CDR3 length is 13 residues. The germline V gene has CDR1 MNHEY and CDR2 SVGEGT. CDR3 in amino acids: CASSYSRGFEQYF. The CDR3 region has the DNA TGTGCCAGCAGTTACTCGAGAGGGTTCGAGCAGTACTTC.

A few counts support this clonotype. At one end, the junction sequence differs from germline, possibly due to a read error. The J gene is TRBJ2-1, the V gene TRBV11-2; 7 nucleotides line up with TRBD1. CDR3 length: 16 amino acids. Germline V CDR1 and CDR2: SGHAT, FQNNGV. The CDR3 nucleotides are TGTGCCAGCAGCTTCCAGACAGGGAGCTCCTACAATGAGCGGTTCTTC. Its protein product is CASSFQTGSSYNERFF. Full variable domain (remainder filled in from reference TRBV11-2 and TRBJ2-1): EAGVAQSPRYKIIEKRQSVAFWCNPISGHATLYWYQQILGQGPKLLIQFQNNGVVDDSQLPKDRFSAERLKGVDSTLKIQPAKLEDSAVYLCASSFQTGSSYNERFFGPGTRLTVL.

This clonotype appeared a single time. This may stem from a read error, because a much larger clone lies one nucleotide away. This chain uses TRBV11-2 with TRBJ2-5; D is ambiguous. Germline loops: CDR1 SGHAT, CDR2 FQNNGV. The CDR3 has 11 amino acids. The CDR3 spells CTSSEQETQYF. CDR3 nucleotide sequence: TGTACCAGCAGCGAACAAGAGACCCAGTACTTC.

This clonotype was found many times. This sequence joins TRBV7-9 and TRBJ2-3; unclear D gene. Trimming stripped 1 base from V and 7 bases from J, with 9 bases between. The CDR3 is made up of 13 amino acids. Germline CDR1 and CDR2: SEHNR and FQNEAQ (reference sequence). The CDR3: CASSLVVSNTQYF. The DNA of the CDR3 is TGTGCCAGCAGCTTAGTAGTGTCAAATACGCAGTATTTT.

This clonotype was detected many times. The chain is built from TRBV28 and TRBJ2-7; possibly TRBD2 for D (6 bases). Deletions cut 5 bases from V and 0 bases from J, with 14 bases between. This CDR3 contains 15 residues. The germline V gene encodes CDR1 MDHEN and CDR2 SYDVKM. CDR3 in amino acids: CASSIAALSSYEQYF. For the CDR3, the DNA is TGTGCCAGCAGTATAGCGGCGCTAAGCTCCTACGAGCAGTACTTC.

At least ten counts were recorded for this clonotype. This chain connects TRBV11-2 to TRBJ1-1; tentatively, D is TRBD1 (5 bases). Trimming removed 3 bases at V and 1 base at J, with 9 bases between. The CDR3 spans 14 residues. Germline V gives CDR1 SGHAT, CDR2 FQNNGV. DNA of the CDR3: TGTGCCAGCAGCTTTGGGACGGGGAACACTGAAGCTTTCTTT. This translates into CASSFGTGNTEAFF.

For this clonotype: With a much larger clone just one base away, this may be a read error. The chain combines TRBV7-9 with TRBJ2-5, with D possibly being TRBD2 (5 bases). Germline loops: CDR1 SEHNR, CDR2 FQNEAQ (reference sequence). The CDR3 has 15 residues. V gave up 5 bases and J gave up 0 bases, with 13 bases separating them. CDR3 nucleotides: TGTGCCAGCAGCCCCCGGGAAGCCTACCAAGAGACCCAGTACTTC. Translating gives CASSPREAYQETQYF.

This clonotype has a handful of counts. The rearrangement links TRBV4-1 to TRBJ2-7; D remains unclear. Trimming took 0 bases from V and 5 from J, leaving 8 bases between them. The CDR3 contains 13 residues. CDR1 is MGHRA and CDR2 is YSYEKL in the germline V gene. The CDR3 DNA reads as TGCGCCAGCAGCCAAGATTTCAGGAACGAGCAGTACTTC. Its translation: CASSQDFRNEQYF.

Ten or more counts support this clonotype. This chain connects TRBV4-1 to TRBJ2-1; TRBD1 matches 8 bases. There are 14 residues in the CDR3. J lost 7 bases, V lost 9 bases, and 11 bases had no gene match. Per germline, CDR1 MGHRA and CDR2 YSYEKL. The CDR3 nucleotides are TGCGCCAGTGAAAAAGGACAGGGATTGAATGAGCAGTTCTTC. It encodes CASEKGQGLNEQFF.

Regarding this clonotype: A much larger clone sits a single nucleotide away, making a read error possible. This chain uses TRBV6-2 or TRBV6-3 with TRBJ2-1; possibly TRBD1 for D (6 bases). This CDR3 has 16 amino acids. From germline, CDR1 is MNHEY and CDR2 SVGEGT. V gave up 8 bases and J gave up 5 bases, with 22 bases separating them. The DNA of the CDR3 is TGTGCCAGCCGTCCACCCCCGGGACAAGTTCACAATGAGCAGTTCTTC. As protein: CASRPPPGQVHNEQFF.

This clonotype was detected many times. The rearrangement joins TRBV13 to TRBJ1-4; 8 nucleotides match TRBD1. The CDR3 runs to 15 residues. Looked up from germline, CDR1 is PRHDT and CDR2 is FYEKMQ (reference sequence). V was pared by 2 bases and J by 6 bases, with 5 bases of the junction left unmatched. The CDR3 bases are TGTGCCAGCAGCTTAAGGACAGGGAACGATGAAAAACTGTTTTTT. Amino acids: CASSLRTGNDEKLFF.

This clonotype was recorded at least ten times. The rearrangement joins TRBV4-1 to TRBJ2-7, with 9 nucleotides matching TRBD2. Germline values: CDR1 MGHRA, CDR2 YSYEKL. This CDR3 spans 16 amino acids. The junction had 5 bases not matched to a gene; V was cut back by 0 bases and J by 2 bases. In DNA, the CDR3 is TGCGCCAGCAGCCAAGATCGGGCGGGAGGGCCCTACGAGCAGTACTTC. Its protein product is CASSQDRAGGPYEQYF.

This clonotype has ten or more counts. The chain joins TRBV7-2 to TRBJ2-3; TRBD2 agrees at 7 bases. V was pared by 1 base and J by 2 bases, with 3 bases of the junction left unmatched. Germline CDR1 and CDR2: SGHTA and FQGNSA. The CDR3 is 15 amino acids. The CDR3, as DNA: TGTGCCAGCAGCTTAGGGGGGACTACCACAGATACGCAGTATTTT. Amino acids: CASSLGGTTTDTQYF.